The following is a TCR beta chain sequence with its context. Its matching antigen is unknown. Time point denoted: baseline, week 1 (first vaccination visit). Treatment: pre-vaccination baseline after standard-of-care therapy. New astrocytomas of WHO grade 3 or 4 that were IDH1-mutant and ATRX-lost were found in the donors. The CDR3 spans 13 residues. Germline CDR1 and CDR2: LNHDA and SQIVND (reference sequence). Trimming shortened V by 9 bases and J by 11 bases, and 19 bases separated the two germline ends. The data derive from a study of a mutant IDH1 vaccine in newly diagnosed glioma. Study as a whole: Radiotherapy, temozolomide, or both had been given previously, and both were given to most.

The study, taken as a whole, reports: Induction of immune responses by the vaccine occurred in more than 85% of patients. There seemed to be no relation between pseudoprogression and changes in top peripheral T cell clonotypes.

The protocol was immunoSEQ multiplex PCR, while the TCRdb copy is restricted to in-frame clones and leaves out a portion. The sample carries more than 20,000 clones, roughly nine tenths recorded once. The source was PBMCs, collected from a glioma patient treated with radiotherapy, temozolomide or both. The chain employs TRBV19 and TRBJ2-2; the D is unclear. This TCR came from a man in his thirties or forties with glioma. CDR3 nucleotides: TGTGCCAGCGCCCTGCGGCCGCCATCAGAGCTGTTTTTT. Translation: CASALRPPSELFF.